This T cell receptor beta chain was recovered during a study of CD4 T cells in relation to SARS-CoV-2 and coronaviruses. Study overall: PBMCs were cultured with antigen for less than twelve days before TCR beta sequencing. General study points: Pre-pandemic and post-infection samples never came from the same donor. No crossreactivity against non-spike viral proteins was tested here.

The J segment lost 0 bases and the V segment lost 3 bases, leaving 5 bases of the junction unmatched. Germline CDR1 KGHSH, CDR2 LQKENI. This CDR3 has 16 residues. Before the COVID-19 pandemic, during about 2010-2019, CD4+ T cells were taken from unexposed donors. The cells were cultured for 9 to 11 days before CD4+ T cells were isolated. Unexposed-donor CD4+ T cells were probed with SARS-CoV-2 S/N and four cold-coronavirus spikes, cells permitting. Method: immunoSEQ multiplex PCR; TCRdb's copy keeps in-frame clones and lacks some. Of 15,000 to 20,000 clones listed, roughly four fifths are singletons. Concerning this clone: The antigen is not known.

Material for sequencing was CD4+ T cells from PBMCs, cultured in vitro. The clonotype was recovered from a human donor in good health. The gene calls are TRBV18 and TRBJ1-5, with 7 bases fitting TRBD1. CDR3 region: CASSPSQGNSNQPQHF. CDR3 coding DNA: TGTGCCAGCTCACCGTCACAGGGGAATAGCAATCAGCCCCAGCATTTT.